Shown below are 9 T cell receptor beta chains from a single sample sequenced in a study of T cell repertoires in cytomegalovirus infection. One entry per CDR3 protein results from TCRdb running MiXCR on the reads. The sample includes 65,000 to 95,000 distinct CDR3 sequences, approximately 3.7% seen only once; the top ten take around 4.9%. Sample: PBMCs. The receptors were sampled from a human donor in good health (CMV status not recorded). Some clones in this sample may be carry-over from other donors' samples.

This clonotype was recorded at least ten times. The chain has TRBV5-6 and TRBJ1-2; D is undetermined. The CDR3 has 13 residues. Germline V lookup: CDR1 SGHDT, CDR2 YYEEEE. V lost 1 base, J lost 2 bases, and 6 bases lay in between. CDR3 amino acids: CASSLFRNYGYTF. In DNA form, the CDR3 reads TGTGCCAGCAGCTTGTTCAGGAACTATGGCTACACCTTC.

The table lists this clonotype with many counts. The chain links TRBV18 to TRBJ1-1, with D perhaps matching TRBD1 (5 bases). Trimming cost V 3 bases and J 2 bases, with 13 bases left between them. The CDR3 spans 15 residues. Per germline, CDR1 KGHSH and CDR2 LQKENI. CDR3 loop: CASSPRDLSNTEAFF. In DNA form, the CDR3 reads TGTGCCAGCTCACCCCGGGACCTATCCAACACTGAAGCTTTCTTT.

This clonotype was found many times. CDR3 coding DNA: TGTGCCAGCAGTTTTGTCATGAACACTGAAGCTTTCTTT. Translated: CASSFVMNTEAFF. The genes are TRBV28 and TRBJ1-1; D call uncertain. Germline V gene lookup returns CDR1 MDHEN and CDR2 SYDVKM. The germline V and J ends were trimmed by 3 bases and 0 bases, with 5 bases remaining between them. This CDR3 region has 13 residues.

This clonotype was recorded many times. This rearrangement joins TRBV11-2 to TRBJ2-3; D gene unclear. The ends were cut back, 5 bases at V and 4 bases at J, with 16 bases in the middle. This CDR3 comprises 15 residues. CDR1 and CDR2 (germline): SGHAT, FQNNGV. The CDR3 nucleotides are TGTGCCAGCAGCACACACCGAAGACCCCCAGATACGCAGTATTTT. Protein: CASSTHRRPPDTQYF.

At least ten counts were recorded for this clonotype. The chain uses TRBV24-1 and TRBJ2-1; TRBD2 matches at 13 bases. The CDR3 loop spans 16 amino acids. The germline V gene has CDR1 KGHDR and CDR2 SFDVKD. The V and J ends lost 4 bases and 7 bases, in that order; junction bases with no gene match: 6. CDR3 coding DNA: TGTGCCACCAGTGACCCTCGGACTAGCGGGGGAAATGAGCAGTTCTTC. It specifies CATSDPRTSGGNEQFF.

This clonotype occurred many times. CDR3 sequence reads: CASSRQGGKFF. In nucleotides, the CDR3 is TGTGCCAGCAGCCGACAGGGAGGCAAGTTCTTC. The chain combines TRBV12-3 or TRBV12-4 with TRBJ2-1; maybe TRBD1 (7 bases). Trimming removed 6 bases at V and 14 bases at J, with 14 bases between. There are 11 residues in the CDR3.

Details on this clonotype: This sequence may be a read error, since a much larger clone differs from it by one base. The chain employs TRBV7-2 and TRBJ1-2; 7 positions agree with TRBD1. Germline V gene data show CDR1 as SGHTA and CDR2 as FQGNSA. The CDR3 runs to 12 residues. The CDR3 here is CASSPQGVGYAF. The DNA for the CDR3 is TGTGCCAGCAGCCCCCAGGGGGTTGGCTACGCCTTC.

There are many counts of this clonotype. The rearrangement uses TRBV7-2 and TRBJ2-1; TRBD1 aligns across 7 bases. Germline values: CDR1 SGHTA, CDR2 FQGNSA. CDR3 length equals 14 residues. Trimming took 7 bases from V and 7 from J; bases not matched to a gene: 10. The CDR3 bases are TGTGCCAGCACCAAGATAGGCAGGGGGAATGAGCAGTTCTTC. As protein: CASTKIGRGNEQFF.

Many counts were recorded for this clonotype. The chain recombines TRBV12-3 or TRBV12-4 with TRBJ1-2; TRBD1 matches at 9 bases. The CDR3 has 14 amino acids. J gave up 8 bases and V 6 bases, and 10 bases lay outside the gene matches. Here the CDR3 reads CASRGGQGLGGYTF. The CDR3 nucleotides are TGTGCCAGCAGAGGGGGACAGGGACTCGGGGGCTACACCTTC.